The 17 T cell receptor beta chains below were found in one sample sequenced in a study of blood T cell repertoires in COVID-19. Sequenced by immunoSEQ multiplex PCR; TCRdb stores in-frame clones only, minus some. The sample comprises 450,000 to 600,000 clones, about nine tenths of which are singletons, and around 0.64% rests with the top ten. The specimen sequenced was PBMCs or T cells enriched from blood (not recorded which). All receptors derive from a woman between 18 and 29 years old who had recovered from COVID-19.

J is TRBJ2-6 and V is TRBV6-5; D possibly corresponds to TRBD1 (6 bases). Germline CDR1 and CDR2: MNHEY and SVGAGI. This CDR3 contains 15 residues. Trimming pared 7 bases from V and 4 bases from J, leaving 14 bases between. For the CDR3, the DNA is TGTGCCAGCACCCTCTGGGGGCGCGGGGCCAACGTCCTGACTTTC. Protein sequence: CASTLWGRGANVLTF.

V usage is TRBV5-6 and J usage is TRBJ1-3; weak D call: TRBD1 (6 bases). Germline values: CDR1 SGHDT, CDR2 YYEEEE. The CDR3 consists of 15 residues. V was trimmed by 4 bases and J by 1 base, leaving 12 bases between them. The CDR3 sequence: CASSALGQSGNTIYF. Written as DNA, the CDR3 is TGTGCCAGCAGCGCGCTAGGACAGTCTGGAAACACCATATATTTT.

This clone was recorded a few times. The rearrangement uses TRBV5-5 and TRBJ2-7; no clear D. The CDR3 spans 11 residues. Looked up from germline, CDR1 is SGHKS and CDR2 is YYEKEE (reference sequence). V gave up 3 bases and J gave up 3 bases, with 4 bases separating them. The CDR3 spells CASSSDYEQYF. CDR3 DNA: TGTGCCAGCAGCTCAGACTACGAGCAGTACTTC.

The chain is built from TRBV7-2 and TRBJ2-1; 16 bases are shared with TRBD2. V was clipped by 6 bases and J by 4 bases; unmatched bases: 9. In germline, CDR1 is SGHTA, CDR2 FQGNSA. The CDR3 consists of 18 residues. CDR3 nucleotides: TGTGCCAGCAGGACGGGACTAGCGGGGGGGAAAGTGTACAATGAGCAGTTCTTC. Protein sequence: CASRTGLAGGKVYNEQFF.

This chain uses TRBV3-1 (or the pseudogene TRBV3-2) with TRBJ2-3; tentatively, D is TRBD1 (6 bases). V lost 4 bases and J lost 7, with 12 bases in between. Germline values: CDR1 LGHDT, CDR2 YNNKEL (reference sequence). The CDR3 runs 13 residues. The CDR3 reads CASSLNRDNTQYF. CDR3 DNA sequence: TGTGCCAGCAGCCTGAACAGGGACAATACGCAGTATTTT.

The chain recombines TRBV9 with TRBJ1-6; no clear D gene. The CDR3 totals 16 residues. The V end was cut by 0 bases, the J end by 9 bases, with 16 bases between. CDR1 and CDR2 (germline): SGDLS, YYNGEE. In nucleotides, the CDR3 is TGTGCCAGCAGCGTAGGTGGTTCCCTCCTACGTTCACCCCTCCACTTT. It encodes CASSVGGSLLRSPLHF.

The chain has TRBV30 and TRBJ1-2; 7 bases fit TRBD1. The CDR3 covers 18 residues. Germline trimming cut 2 bases from V and 1 base from J; bases unmatched to any gene: 16. The germline V gene encodes CDR1 GTSNPN and CDR2 SVGIG (reference sequence). Here the CDR3 reads CAWSPRGGQTSFNYGYTF. Here the CDR3 DNA reads TGTGCCTGGAGTCCCCGGGGGGGACAGACCTCTTTTAACTATGGCTACACCTTC.

V and J are TRBV27 and TRBJ2-2; D perhaps matches TRBD1 (6 bases). This CDR3 has 16 amino acids. Germline CDR1 is MNHEY and CDR2 is SMNVEV (reference sequence). V lost 1 base and J 6 bases, leaving 15 bases between the germline ends. CDR3 protein: CASSLYSGERAGELFF. DNA for the CDR3: TGTGCCAGCAGTTTATATTCAGGGGAAAGAGCCGGGGAGCTGTTTTTT.

The rearrangement joins TRBV6-5 to TRBJ2-5; 14 bases agree with TRBD2. CDR3 length equals 15 residues. Losses at the gene ends were 7 bases for V and 6 bases for J; bases not matched to a gene: 7. Germline V gene lookup returns CDR1 MNHEY and CDR2 SVGAGI. The CDR3 protein is CASTPGTSGGKTQYF. In DNA, the CDR3 is TGTGCCAGCACCCCCGGGACTAGCGGGGGAAAGACCCAGTACTTC.

The chain joins TRBV12-2 to TRBJ2-7; the table's D call, TRBD2, was not checked against the DNA. TRBV12-2 is shown as a pseudogene. The CDR3 consists of 13 residues. The CDR3 region has the DNA TGTGCAAGTCGCTTAGGAGCGGCCTACGAGCAGTACTTC. This encodes CASRLGAAYEQYF.

The chain has TRBV11-2 and TRBJ1-6; unclear D gene. V lost 1 base, J lost 6 bases, and 10 bases lay in between. Germline V CDR1 and CDR2: SGHAT, FQNNGV. This CDR3 spans 15 amino acids. This chain's CDR3 is CASSLGWQINSPLHF. CDR3 DNA sequence: TGTGCCAGCAGCTTAGGTTGGCAGATTAATTCACCCCTCCACTTT.

The V and J genes are TRBV5-1 and TRBJ1-1; a weak D match, TRBD1 (6 bases). Trimming took off 6 bases at V and 3 bases at J, with 18 bases between the two ends. The germline gives CDR1 SGHRS, CDR2 YFSETQ. The CDR3 is 15 residues long. This chain's CDR3 is CASTVGGLGDTEAFF. The CDR3 DNA follows: TGCGCCAGCACGGTCGGGGGGCTGGGGGACACTGAAGCTTTCTTT.

This clone turned up a few times. V gene TRBV5-6 combines with J gene TRBJ1-2; D not certain. Germline V gene sequence: CDR1 SGHDT, CDR2 YYEEEE. The CDR3 loop spans 13 amino acids. The V end lost 0 bases, the J end lost 4 bases, and 7 bases lay between the germline ends. This CDR3 is CASSLEAGYGYTF. The CDR3 nucleotides are TGTGCCAGCAGCTTGGAGGCGGGCTATGGCTACACCTTC.

The chain combines TRBV7-9 with TRBJ2-7, with a weak D call TRBD1 (6 bases). Germline V gene data show CDR1 as SEHNR and CDR2 as FQNEAQ (reference sequence). The CDR3 totals 12 residues. V gave up 5 bases and J gave up 4 bases, with 9 bases separating them. The CDR3 DNA sequence: TGTGCCAGCAGCCACAGGGTTTACGAGCAGTACTTC. Translating it yields CASSHRVYEQYF.

The CDR3 sequence: CAIMRDRGQPQHF. Here the CDR3 DNA reads TGTGCCATCATGCGGGATCGGGGACAGCCCCAGCATTTT. This chain connects TRBV28 to TRBJ1-5; no clear D gene. Trimming took off 10 bases at V and 7 bases at J, with 17 bases between the two ends. The CDR3 length is 13 residues. The V gene's germline CDR1 is MDHEN and CDR2 SYDVKM. Full variable domain (rest looked up from reference TRBV28 and TRBJ1-5): DVKVTQSSRYLVKRTGEKVFLECVQDMDHENMFWYRQDPGLGLRLIYFSYDVKMKEKGDIPEGYSVSREKKERFSLILESASTNQTSMYLCAIMRDRGQPQHFGDGTRLSIL.

The chain employs TRBV4-2 and TRBJ2-3; 14 nucleotides agree with TRBD2. The germline gives CDR1 LGHNA, CDR2 YNFKEQ. This CDR3 contains 15 residues. Unmatched junction bases numbered 0, after V lost 1 base and J lost 6 bases. CDR3 sequence: CASSQGTSGGDTQYF. Written as DNA, the CDR3 is TGTGCCAGCAGCCAAGGGACTAGCGGGGGGGATACGCAGTATTTT.

The CDR3 nucleotides are TGCGCCAGCAGCTTCTCGGGGGAGGCAGATACGCAGTATTTT. Translated: CASSFSGEADTQYF. The chain recombines TRBV5-1 with TRBJ2-3; tentative D call: TRBD2 (6 bases). V lost 2 bases and J 4 bases, leaving 11 bases between the germline ends. This CDR3 spans 14 amino acids. Per germline, CDR1 SGHRS and CDR2 YFSETQ.